This TCR beta chain originates from a study of CD8 T cells in Susac syndrome (dated by TCRdb to between 2019 and 2020). Regarding the study in general: Repertoire sequencing was used to test whether CD8+ T cell activation and differentiation in Susac syndrome was antigen driven. CD8+ T cell repertoire clonality was compared between eleven to twelve healthy donors, around 14 Susac syndrome patients and roughly 15 multiple sclerosis patients. Overall study outcomes, separate from this receptor: The TCR sequencing and HLA analysis was acknowledged to have included a relatively small number of individuals.

The germline V gene (reference sequence) yields MNHEY for CDR1 and SMNVEV for CDR2. V is pared back by 2 bases and J by 5 bases, with 10 bases lying between the germline termini. Its CDR3 holds 14 amino acids, cysteine through phenylalanine. Only the CDR3 DNA stays, 42 bases, in frame from base 1. Peripheral blood CD8+ and CD4+ T cells from healthy donors, Susac syndrome patients and multiple sclerosis patients were profiled by high-throughput TCR beta sequencing. Multiple sclerosis controls were treatment-naive patients with stable or active relapsing-remitting disease fulfilling revised McDonald criteria. Bulk CD8+ and CD4+ T cells were purified by magnetic negative isolation, while CD8+ TEMRA cells were enriched using FACS. Blood was collected in EDTA tubes and processed within 24 hours, with PBMCs isolated through density gradient centrifugation. PBMCs destined for TCR sequencing were cryopreserved in liquid nitrogen and later thawed in a 37 °C water bath. A purity of at least 90% was achieved for sorted or isolated CD4+, CD8+ and CD8+ TEMRA cells.

RNA was extracted using the RNeasy kit, and about 0.5 to 1 ug of the RNA was reverse transcribed with random hexamers. TCR beta CDR3 regions were amplified with the immunoSEQ multiplex PCR assay covering 54 Vbeta and 13 Jbeta segments. PCR amplification bias was corrected by using a synthetic template baseline for primer optimization and computational correction. The original pipeline was this. Reads were annotated to V, D and J genes per IMGT and analyzed with immunoSEQ Analyzer, keeping only productive sequences. Clonality was calculated as one minus the Shannon entropy normalized by log2 of the number of productive unique sequences. For each patient and control, public and private clones were evaluated among the 100 most prevalent clones. Clones were defined as Susac-specific if absent from the healthy and MS cohorts, from around 1,000 published viral clones and from other ImmuneACCESS disease sequences. The raw public reads went through TCRdb reprocessing: fastp at Q25, MiXCR clone calling, in-frame beta chains kept. Rows are unified per CDR3 protein, each entry keeping the most common DNA and genes. None of the V and J calls come from the authors' own analysis; TCRdb made them. The sample table holds approximately 280,000 distinct CDR3 sequences, of which roughly 81% were seen once. The top ten clonotypes cover 0.11% of the sample.

A note on this clonotype: This receptor's antigen is unknown. No much larger clonotype is one base removed from it; base qualities were not supplied.

The TCR comes from a human donor with multiple sclerosis. Here the chain combines TRBV27 and TRBJ1-5; the D gene cannot be named for sure. Sequenced sample: CD8+ T cells from PBMCs. The DNA sequence reads TGTGCCAGCAGTTTAATTGGCGGATATCAGCCCCAGCATTTT. It encodes CASSLIGGYQPQHF.